What follows is one TCR beta chain and its context. The sample holds a few counts of this clonotype. Its target antigen remains unknown. No base quality values were provided; no much bigger clone lies one nucleotide off. CDR1 SQVTM and CDR2 ANQGSEA are derived from the germline V gene. Clipping removes 6 bases from V and 5 bases from J, with 2 as the unmatched junction base count. The cysteine opens and the phenylalanine closes a CDR3 of 13 amino acids. Kept here is only the CDR3 DNA, which spans 39 bases and is read in frame from base 1. This specimen comes from a study of blood T cells in healthy people across ages (dated by TCRdb to the mid-2010s). Turning to the overall study: In model experiments, template switching captured about one uniquely barcoded TCR beta cDNA molecule for every two T cells. Age-related changes in TCR beta repertoire diversity were measured in the study by deep sequencing normalized with unique cDNA molecular identifiers. Four age groups were formed from the donors: young (average about 15 years), middle-aged (just under 40), aged (around 68) and long-lived (around 82). To avoid experimental bias, donors of different ages were spread randomly across the sequencing lanes. Two additional independent replicas of 1 million unique cDNA reads from the same blood draw were analyzed for two donors (one aged 18 to 29 and one aged 80 or older). The research as a whole found: Estimates of total diversity based on one million sequenced T cells were regarded as lower bounds and as underestimates. Compared with the aged group, more naive CD4+ T cells, fewer expanded clones and increased TCR diversity were shown by the long-lived group, suggesting age selection. Bulk unsorted PBMC profiling prevented conclusive comparison of naive and antigen-experienced compartments. Because the CMV infection status of the donors was unknown, age-related changes in expanded clonotypes may potentially have been confounded. Observed TCR beta diversity per million T cells fell roughly linearly with age, and a significant reduction was already apparent by age roughly 40. The percentage of naive T cells measured by flow cytometry correlated strongly with observed TCR beta diversity.

Systemically healthy Caucasian individuals from Russia, roughly 40 in total and aged about 6 to 100 years, were included as donors. Each donor gave around 9.9 milliliters of peripheral blood, collected into EDTA-treated Vacutainer tubes. Ficoll-Paque density-gradient centrifugation was used to isolate PBMCs, with at least 7 million obtained per sample. Total RNA was extracted from PBMCs with Trizol reagent, with at least 5 micrograms obtained per sample. For every donor, an aliquot of PBMCs went through flow cytometry to measure the percentages of naive CD45RAhigh/CD27high T cells. The library was obtained by 5' RACE. This sample was sequenced with an Illumina HiSeq 2500. A second roughly 6 to 11 cycle PCR used a sample-barcoded 5' primer and a J-beta primer mix. A template-switch 5' adaptor carrying 12 random nucleotides introduced a unique molecular identifier onto each TCR beta cDNA molecule. At least 2.5 million CDR3-containing paired-end reads were obtained from each sample. All of the RNA was converted into first-strand cDNA using the Mint cDNA synthesis kit, with a TRBC-specific oligonucleotide serving as the primer. All cDNA was treated with uracil-DNA glycosylase and then went through a first 18-cycle PCR with the universal primers M1SS and BC2_uni_R. From the authors' description of their analysis: Each sample was normalized by randomly selecting 1 million high-quality reads, each carrying a distinct molecular identifier. Instead of being binned into consensus sequences, reads with shared molecular identifiers were discarded. MiTCR, set to a Q25 quality threshold and the strictest error-elimination algorithm, was used for CDR3 identification, clonotype clustering and error correction. A nonparametric unseen species model using Euler transformation provided a lower-bound estimate of total TCR beta diversity. TCRdb took the public reads, trimmed them with fastp at Q25, ran MiXCR for clone calling and kept in-frame beta chains. Identical CDR3 protein sequences are pooled into one entry, listed with their most common genes and DNA. What appears here as the V and J calls and clone size reflects TCRdb's work, not the paper's. The sample table contains about 1.6 million distinct CDR3 sequences; only one count was recorded for roughly 32% of them. About 10% of the sample is taken by the ten largest.

Recombination linked TRBV29-1 to TRBJ2-7; 15 nucleotides in the junction match TRBD2. The sequence was obtained from a woman aged 25-40 years in good health. The sequencing input was blood. CDR3 sequence: CSVRTSGGDEQYF. The DNA is TGCAGCGTGCGGACTAGCGGGGGGGACGAGCAGTACTTC.